This TCR beta chain was observed in a study of cytomegalovirus exposure and HLA in healthy donors. Looking at the study overall: Among about 179 million T cells, an earlier analysis found 117 million unique TCR beta sequences. As released early, the data held 70 million to 95 million unique TCRs from HLA-typed donors.

Details on this clone: Its antigen remains unidentified.

The PCR had 60 Vbeta and 13 Jbeta primers. Clones were read by immunoSEQ multiplex PCR, and TCRdb kept only the in-frame ones, dropping some. The listing contains under 130,000 clones. This CDR3 is built from 15 residues. Germline V lookup: CDR1 SGHRS, CDR2 YFSETQ. J was trimmed by 0 bases and V by 1 base; bases with no gene match: 1. Whole-study results and caveats: In a later analysis, at a false discovery rate of 0.05, fewer than 20,000 TCR beta sequences were associated with HLA alleles. It was shown in a later analysis that HLA-associated TCR beta chains were more clonally expanded than other, equally common chains.

This clonotype was sampled from a man in his forties or fifties in good health and CMV-seronegative. This chain uses TRBV5-1 with TRBJ2-1, with 7 bases matching TRBD1. Sequenced sample: PBMCs. Here the CDR3 reads CASSLNRGSYNEQFF. The CDR3 DNA reads TGCGCCAGCAGCTTGAACAGGGGCTCCTACAATGAGCAGTTCTTC.